Each of the 7 T cell receptor beta chains below was sequenced from the same sample in a study of blood T cell repertoires in COVID-19. The repertoire was sequenced with immunoSEQ multiplex PCR; TCRdb's copy has only in-frame clones and lacks some. This table has around 200,000 clones, over 75% appearing once. The sequencing input was peripheral blood. These TCRs come from a woman older than 75 with active or convalescent COVID-19.

There are a few counts of this clone. This rearrangement joins TRBV7-2 to TRBJ1-5, with D possibly being TRBD1 (6 bases). The germline V gene has CDR1 SGHTA and CDR2 FQGNSA. Trimming cost V 6 bases and J 1 base, with 10 bases left between them. The CDR3 extends over 14 amino acids. The CDR3 DNA is TGTGCCAGCAGGGTAGGGGGAAGCAATCAGCCCCAGCATTTT. As protein: CASRVGGSNQPQHF. Using reference TRBV7-2 and TRBJ1-5 for the parts outside the CDR3, the full variable domain is GAGVSQSPSNKVTEKGKDVELRCDPISGHTALYWYRQSLGQGLEFLIYFQGNSAPDKSGLPSDRFSAERTGGSVSTLTIQRTQQEDSAVYLCASRVGGSNQPQHFGDGTRLSIL.

V and J are TRBV24-1 and TRBJ2-1, with D possibly TRBD2 on 6 matching bases. V lost 3 bases and J lost 2, with 13 bases in between. Germline CDR1 is KGHDR and CDR2 is SFDVKD. The CDR3 covers 16 residues. CDR3 residues: CATSDGGAVAYNEQFF. CDR3 DNA: TGTGCCACCAGTGATGGAGGGGCGGTGGCCTACAATGAGCAGTTCTTC.

A word on this clone: This CDR3 is also generated by other DNA sequences in the sample. This chain joins TRBV12-3 or TRBV12-4 and TRBJ1-2; 8 nucleotides line up with TRBD1. The CDR3 sequence is 13 residues long. Unmatched junction bases numbered 4, after V lost 6 bases and J lost 4 bases. The CDR3 DNA is TGTGCCAGCAGCACAGGGGGGGGCTATGGCTACACCTTC. Its translation: CASSTGGGYGYTF.

The rearrangement links TRBV6-5 to TRBJ2-7, with D maybe TRBD1 (5 bases). V was clipped by 0 bases and J by 5 bases, with 17 bases between them. This CDR3 spans 16 amino acids. Germline V gene lookup returns CDR1 MNHEY and CDR2 SVGAGI. CDR3 nucleotides: TGTGCCAGCAGTTACTCCCGCAGGGCCGCTGTGGACGAGCAGTACTTC. It specifies CASSYSRRAAVDEQYF.

This clone was counted once. The chain links TRBV28 to TRBJ1-3; 8 bases line up with TRBD1. Germline assignment: CDR1 MDHEN and CDR2 SYDVKM. With V trimmed by 5 bases and J by 0 bases, 6 bases remained unmatched. CDR3 length equals 16 residues. The CDR3 is CASSGQGFHSGNTIYF. The DNA of the CDR3 is TGTGCCAGCAGTGGACAGGGTTTCCACTCTGGAAACACCATATATTTT.

The rearrangement joins TRBV5-1 to TRBJ2-3; D uncertain. CDR1 SGHRS and CDR2 YFSETQ come from the germline V gene. The CDR3 is made up of 14 amino acids. Trimming pared 4 bases from V and 2 bases from J, leaving 11 bases between. The CDR3 coding sequence is TGCGCCAGCAGCGTCAGCGACCTCACAGATACGCAGTATTTT. It codes for CASSVSDLTDTQYF.

CDR3 amino acids: CASSTWTGKNIQYF. The CDR3 DNA is TGTGCCAGCAGTACGTGGACAGGGAAAAACATTCAGTACTTC. The chain couples TRBV6-2 or TRBV6-3 to TRBJ2-4; 8 bases fit TRBD1. Trimming at V came to 5 bases and at J to 4 bases, leaving 4 bases not matched to a gene. There are 14 residues in the CDR3. Germline CDR1 is MNHEY and CDR2 is SVGEGT.